Following are 20 T cell receptor beta chains from one sample sequenced in a study of CD8+CD57+ T cells in acquired aplastic anemia. The use of genomic DNA as template underpinned the TCR beta VDJ and CDR3 profiling. In TCRdb, the reads were re-called with MiXCR into one record per CDR3 protein. Among 180,000 or so distinct CDR3 sequences, 45% to 50% were seen once, and the ten largest hold 2.5% to 3.5%. The sequenced sample consisted of sorted CD4+, CD8+, or CD8+CD57+ T cells (not recorded which) from PBMCs. These receptors were taken from a human donor in good health.

This clonotype was detected a few times. This chain uses TRBV2 with TRBJ2-5; 9 bases are a match to TRBD1. Unmatched junction bases numbered 6, after V lost 6 bases and J lost 7 bases. In germline, CDR1 is SNHLY, CDR2 FYNNEI. The CDR3 contains 13 residues. In DNA form, the CDR3 reads TGTGCCAGCAGCCGGGACAGGGAAGGGACCCAGTACTTC. It codes for CASSRDREGTQYF.

The chain uses TRBV7-2 and TRBJ2-5, with 10 bases matching TRBD2. V was pared by 6 bases and J by 4 bases, with 5 bases of the junction left unmatched. Germline CDR1 and CDR2: SGHTA and FQGNSA. This CDR3 contains 14 residues. The CDR3 region is CASSVAGGRETQYF. The CDR3 DNA reads as TGTGCCAGCAGTGTAGCGGGAGGCCGAGAGACCCAGTACTTC.

The V and J genes are TRBV5-1 and TRBJ1-1; D is ambiguous. There are 13 residues in the CDR3. Germline CDR1 is SGHRS and CDR2 is YFSETQ. V lost 6 bases, J lost 1 base, and 10 bases lay in between. CDR3 region: CASIGQTNTEAFF. The CDR3 DNA reads as TGCGCCAGCATCGGTCAGACGAACACTGAAGCTTTCTTT.

This clonotype was recorded at least ten times. The rearrangement links TRBV4-2 to TRBJ1-2; D ambiguous. This CDR3 has 14 residues. The germline V and J ends were trimmed by 0 bases and 4 bases, with 9 bases remaining between them. From germline, CDR1 is LGHNA and CDR2 YNFKEQ. CDR3 protein: CASSQDYKSYGYTF. The CDR3 DNA reads as TGTGCCAGCAGCCAAGATTACAAAAGCTATGGCTACACCTTC.

This clonotype was observed many times. V gene TRBV6-1 combines with J gene TRBJ2-1; TRBD2 matches 15 bases. Germline V gives CDR1 MNHNS, CDR2 SASEGT. Losses at the gene ends were 5 bases for V and 5 bases for J; bases not matched to a gene: 4. The CDR3 extends over 16 amino acids. The DNA of the CDR3 is TGTGCCAGCAGTCGGACTAGCGGGAGGGGTAACAATGAGCAGTTCTTC. It specifies CASSRTSGRGNNEQFF.

The chain couples TRBV7-3 to TRBJ2-1; 7 bases map to TRBD2. Germline V gene data show CDR1 as SGHTA and CDR2 as FQGTGA. CDR3 length: 12 residues. V lost 6 bases, J lost 9 bases, and 5 bases stayed unmatched. CDR3 nucleotides: TGTGCCAGCAGTCGACTAGCTGGTGAGCAGTTCTTC. This codes for CASSRLAGEQFF.

This clonotype has only a few counts. This clone may be a read error of a much larger clone one base away. The CDR3 does not end in the conserved phenylalanine or tryptophan, so this is likely a read error. The chain combines TRBV29-1 with TRBJ1-1; the D gene is possibly TRBD1 (6 bases). CDR1 is SQVTM and CDR2 is ANQGSEA in the germline V gene. V lost 6 bases and J 0 bases, leaving 20 bases between the germline ends. CDR3 size: 16 residues. CDR3 DNA: TGCAGCGTCCGAACGGTAACAGGGCGTTTGAACACTGAAGCTTTCCTT. Protein product: CSVRTVTGRLNTEAFL.

This clonotype was seen ten or more times. The rearrangement uses TRBV29-1 and TRBJ1-1; the D gene is possibly TRBD1 (6 bases). Trimming removed 4 bases at V and 0 bases at J, with 12 bases between. The CDR3 has 14 amino acids. Germline lookup yields CDR1 SQVTM and CDR2 ANQGSEA. CDR3 sequence (DNA): TGCAGCGTTGCGGGGGGCGGGTTGAACACTGAAGCTTTCTTT. Translation gives CSVAGGGLNTEAFF.

This clonotype was detected many times. This sequence joins TRBV5-4 and TRBJ2-1; 9 nucleotides align to TRBD1. CDR3 length: 15 residues. V gave up 5 bases and J gave up 2 bases; unmatched junction bases: 5. Germline lookup yields CDR1 SGHNT and CDR2 YYREEE (reference sequence). CDR3 sequence reads: CASRTRQGAYNEQFF. CDR3 nucleotide sequence: TGTGCCAGCAGGACCAGACAGGGGGCCTACAATGAGCAGTTCTTC.

The V gene is TRBV3-1, the J gene TRBJ2-6; D gene uncertain. The CDR3 is made up of 16 amino acids. From germline, CDR1 is LGHDT and CDR2 YNNKEL (reference sequence). The ends were cut back, 1 base at V and 0 bases at J, with 7 bases in the middle. In nucleotides, the CDR3 is TGTGCCAGCAGCCAAGCGCGGAGCTCTGGGGCCAACGTCCTGACTTTC. It encodes CASSQARSSGANVLTF.

The CDR3 region has the DNA TGTGCCAGCAGCGTAGAGGGGCGGGAGCCCCAGCATTTT. It codes for CASSVEGREPQHF. The rearrangement uses TRBV9 and TRBJ1-5; possible D gene TRBD1, 5 bases. The CDR3 has 13 residues. Germline lookup yields CDR1 SGDLS and CDR2 YYNGEE. V was clipped by 0 bases and J by 8 bases, with 9 bases between them. Complete variable domain (other parts from reference TRBV9 and TRBJ1-5): DSGVTQTPKHLITATGQRVTLRCSPRSGDLSVYWYQQSLDQGLQFLIQYYNGEERAKGNILERFSAQQFPDLHSELNLSSLELGDSALYFCASSVEGREPQHFGDGTRLSIL.

This clonotype has a count of ten or more. V is TRBV6-4 and J is TRBJ2-7; 11 bases align to TRBD2. Trimming at V came to 4 bases and at J to 7 bases, leaving 21 bases not matched to a gene. The CDR3 is made up of 19 amino acids. CDR1 and CDR2 from the germline V gene are MRHNA and SNTAGT. The CDR3 sequence: CASSADRDRQLAGVGEQYF. The CDR3 bases are TGTGCCAGCAGTGCCGACCGGGACAGGCAACTAGCGGGAGTGGGAGAGCAGTACTTC.

The chain links TRBV12-3 or TRBV12-4 to TRBJ2-3; 11 bases agree with TRBD1. V trimming: 4 bases; J trimming: 3 bases; junction bases outside the gene matches: 6. This CDR3 is built from 16 residues. The CDR3 DNA is TGTGCCAGCAGTTCATGGGACAGGGGGTTGACAGATACGCAGTATTTT. Amino acid sequence: CASSSWDRGLTDTQYF.

V and J are TRBV20-1 and TRBJ2-1; 7 positions agree with TRBD1. J was trimmed by 2 bases and V by 3 bases; bases with no gene match: 7. The CDR3 has 15 residues. The germline CDR1 and CDR2 sequences are DFQATT and SNEGSKA (reference sequence). CDR3 sequence reads: CSARPRDSAYNEQFF. The CDR3 nucleotides read TGCAGTGCTAGGCCCCGGGACAGCGCCTACAATGAGCAGTTCTTC.

The rearrangement uses TRBV2 and TRBJ2-3, with a weak D call TRBD2 (7 bases). Trimming pared 1 base from V and 1 base from J, leaving 9 bases between. Germline loops: CDR1 SNHLY, CDR2 FYNNEI. There are 15 residues in the CDR3. CDR3 sequence: CASSEGGGGTDTQYF. The DNA of the CDR3 is TGTGCCAGCAGTGAAGGGGGGGGCGGCACAGATACGCAGTATTTT.

This clonotype has ten or more counts. The chain recombines TRBV20-1 with TRBJ2-7; 14 nucleotides match TRBD2. CDR1 and CDR2 (germline): DFQATT, SNEGSKA (reference sequence). The CDR3 covers 14 residues. V shed 6 bases and J 4 bases; nucleotides not matched to a gene: 5. For the CDR3, the DNA is TGCAGTGCATCGACTAGCGGGAGGGGGTACGAGCAGTACTTC. Translating gives CSASTSGRGYEQYF.

Only one count was recorded for this clonotype. J is TRBJ1-1 and V is TRBV20-1; D ambiguous. This CDR3 region has 16 residues. Trimming stripped 3 bases from V and 0 bases from J, with 17 bases between. The germline CDR1 and CDR2 sequences are DFQATT and SNEGSKA (reference sequence). CDR3 region: CSASRRSSHVNTEAFF. As DNA, the CDR3 is TGCAGTGCTAGTCGCCGATCATCCCACGTGAACACTGAAGCTTTCTTT.

V and J are TRBV7-8 and TRBJ2-7; D is possibly TRBD1 or TRBD2 (6 bases each). Per germline, CDR1 SGHVS and CDR2 FQNEAQ. V lost 6 bases and J lost 4, with 22 bases in between. This CDR3 region has 16 residues. DNA for the CDR3: TGTGCCAGCAGTTACTCTTCGGGGGCAGTTGGATACGAGCAGTACTTC. Translated, it gives CASSYSSGAVGYEQYF.

This rearrangement joins TRBV7-9 to TRBJ2-1; TRBD2 is a possible D gene (5 bases). From germline, CDR1 is SEHNR and CDR2 FQNEAQ (reference sequence). The ends were cut back, 6 bases at V and 10 bases at J, with 16 bases in the middle. CDR3 length equals 13 residues. The CDR3 coding sequence is TGTGCCAGCAGGATAGGAAGTGTAGCGGAGCAGTTCTTC. It codes for CASRIGSVAEQFF. The full variable domain, its missing parts supplied by reference TRBV7-9 and TRBJ2-1, is DTGVSQNPRHKITKRGQNVTFRCDPISEHNRLYWYRQTLGQGPEFLTYFQNEAQLEKSRLLSDRFSAERPKGSFSTLEIQRTEQGDSAMYLCASRIGSVAEQFFGPGTRLTVL.

The chain recombines TRBV29-1 with TRBJ2-7; the match to TRBD1 covers 9 bases. Germline loops: CDR1 SQVTM, CDR2 ANQGSEA. CDR3 length: 15 amino acids. V gave up 2 bases and J gave up 4 bases; unmatched junction bases: 9. The DNA of the CDR3 is TGCAGCGTTGAATTGGACAGGGGTGTGAATTACGAGCAGTACTTC. As protein: CSVELDRGVNYEQYF.